This TCR beta chain was sequenced during a study of radiotherapy plus CTLA-4 blockade in lung cancer. Study-wide points: TCR clones of tumor origin grew in blood after radiotherapy plus ipilimumab.

Of note for this clone: Antigen unknown.

Sequencing used immunoSEQ multiplex PCR; TCRdb keeps in-frame clones, though not all of them. The sample holds 40,000 to 50,000 clones, 60% to 80% seen once. CDR1 is LNHDA, CDR2 SQIVND, per germline (reference sequence). The CDR3 sequence is 14 residues long. V usage is TRBV19 and J usage is TRBJ2-5; weak D call: TRBD1 (5 bases). With the DNA end fitting TRBJ2-7 better, the J assignment may be wrong. The sequences come from peripheral blood, collected from a patient treated with radiotherapy plus ipilimumab. This receptor was taken from a human donor with non-small cell lung cancer who had stable disease on radiotherapy plus ipilimumab. The CDR3 loop reads CASKRTYGPYEQYF. The CDR3 DNA reads TGTGCCAGTAAGAGGACATATGGGCCCTACGAGCAGTACTTC.